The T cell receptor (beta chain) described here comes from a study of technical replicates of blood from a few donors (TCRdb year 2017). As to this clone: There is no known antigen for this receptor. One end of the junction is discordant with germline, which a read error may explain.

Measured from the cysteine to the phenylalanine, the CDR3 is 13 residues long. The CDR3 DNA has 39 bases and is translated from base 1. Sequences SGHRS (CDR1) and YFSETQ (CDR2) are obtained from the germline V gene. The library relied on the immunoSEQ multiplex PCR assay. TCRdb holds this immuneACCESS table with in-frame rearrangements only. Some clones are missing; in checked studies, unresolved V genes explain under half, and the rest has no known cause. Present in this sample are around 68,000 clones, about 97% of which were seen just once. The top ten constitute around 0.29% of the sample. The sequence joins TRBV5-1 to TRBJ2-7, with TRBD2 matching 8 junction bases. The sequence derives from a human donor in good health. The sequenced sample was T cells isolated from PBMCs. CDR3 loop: CASSLVSGTAQYF. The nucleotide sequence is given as TGCGCCAGCAGTTTGGTTAGCGGGACCGCTCAGTACTTC.